The clone carrying this T cell receptor (beta chain) was counted many times. Its antigen is unknown. Building of the TCR beta libraries involved iRepertoire HTBI primers and Arm-PCR of CDR3 regions. In TCRdb, the multiplex PCR reads were re-called with MiXCR into one record per CDR3 protein. In the table there are 400,000 to 500,000 distinct CDR3 sequences, around a fifth of which are singletons. This sample was included in a study of regulatory T cells in long-lasting Graves disease. Whole-study findings and limits: Persistent cases favored TRBV28, TRBJ1-2 and TRBJ2-5.

From germline, CDR1 is SGHAT and CDR2 FQNNGV. The ends were cut back, 5 bases at V and 7 bases at J, with 15 bases in the middle. The CDR3 is 15 residues long. The time point was: persistent/refractory GD, antithyroid drugs over 5 years with positive TRAb. Preparation of the TCR library used RNA extracted from PBMCs. The V call is TRBV11-2, the J call TRBJ1-6; maybe TRBD1 (6 bases). The origin of this receptor is a female donor with Graves disease. Sequencing was performed on peripheral blood mononuclear cells (PBMCs), taken when the disease was refractory, from a patient treated with antithyroid drugs. CDR3 protein: CASSITGGANSPLHF. CDR3 bases: TGTGCCAGCAGCATAACGGGGGGGGCGAATTCACCCCTCCACTTT. Supplemented by reference TRBV11-2 and TRBJ1-6, the full variable domain reads EAGVAQSPRYKIIEKRQSVAFWCNPISGHATLYWYQQILGQGPKLLIQFQNNGVVDDSQLPKDRFSAERLKGVDSTLKIQPAKLEDSAVYLCASSITGGANSPLHFGNGTRLTVT.